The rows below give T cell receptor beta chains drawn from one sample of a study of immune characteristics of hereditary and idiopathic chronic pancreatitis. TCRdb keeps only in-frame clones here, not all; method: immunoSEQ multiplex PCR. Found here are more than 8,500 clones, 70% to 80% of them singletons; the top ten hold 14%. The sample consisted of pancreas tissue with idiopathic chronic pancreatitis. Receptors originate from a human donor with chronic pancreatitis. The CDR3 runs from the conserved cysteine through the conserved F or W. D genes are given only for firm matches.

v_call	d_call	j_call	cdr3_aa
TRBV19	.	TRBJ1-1	CASSMGGGNTEAFF
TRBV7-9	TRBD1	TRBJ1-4	CASSLSTGQGTGKLFF
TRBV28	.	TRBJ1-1	CASSQYTEAFF
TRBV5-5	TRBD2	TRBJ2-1	CASSSRGLAGEAVSNEQFF
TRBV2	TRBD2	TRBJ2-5	CASSGPSGGATETQYF
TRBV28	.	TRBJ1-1	CASSPLGGAKNTEAFF
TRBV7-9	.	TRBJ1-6	CASSLLSSSYNSPLHF
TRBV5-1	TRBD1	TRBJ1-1	CASSLASTGGTEAFF
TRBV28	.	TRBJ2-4	CASSSRVRQRGIAKNIQYF
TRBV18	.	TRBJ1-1	CASSTGGLTEAFF
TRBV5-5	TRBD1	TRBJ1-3	CASSPGGRFGTIYF
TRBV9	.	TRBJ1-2	CASSSAGFGYTF
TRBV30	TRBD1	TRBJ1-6	CAWNRDRGNSPLHF
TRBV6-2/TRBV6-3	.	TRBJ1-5	CASSYAPWTVGVGRPQHF
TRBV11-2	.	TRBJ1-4	CASSLAPLSTGSNEKLFF
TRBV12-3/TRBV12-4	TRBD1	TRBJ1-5	CASSGGQIQPQHF
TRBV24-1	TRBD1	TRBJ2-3	CATSGETGGVTTDTQYF
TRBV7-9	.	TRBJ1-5	CASSLGRGNQPQHF
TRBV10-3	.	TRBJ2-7	CAISESNFYSYEQYF
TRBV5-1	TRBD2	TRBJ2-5	CASSLGGLAGVRETQYF
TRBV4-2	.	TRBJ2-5	CASSQDPQGGEETQYF
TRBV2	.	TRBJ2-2	CASSGRELAGELFF
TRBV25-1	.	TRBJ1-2	CASSEWGTSGGYTF
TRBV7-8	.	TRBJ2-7	CASSLSGGYEQYF
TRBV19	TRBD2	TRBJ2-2	CASSIGRGTGTGELFF
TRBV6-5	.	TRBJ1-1	CASTLDHEAFF
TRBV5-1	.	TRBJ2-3	CASSLEQLTDTQYF
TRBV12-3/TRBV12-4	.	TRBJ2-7	CASSSAHEQYF
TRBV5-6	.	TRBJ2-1	CASSLFRRGEQFF
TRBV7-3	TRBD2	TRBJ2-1	CASSASSGGLSSYNEQFF
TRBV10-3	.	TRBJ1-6	CAIKEVQDSPLHF
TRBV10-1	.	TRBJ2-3	CASSENPRGRPSTDTQYF
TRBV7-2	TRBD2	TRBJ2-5	CASSTSGGAQTQYF
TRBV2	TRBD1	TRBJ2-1	CASSRPRTGQSSYNEQFF
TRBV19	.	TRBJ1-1	CASSITGGAFF
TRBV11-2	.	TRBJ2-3	CASSLAGPDTQYF
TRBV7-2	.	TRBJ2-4	CASSLEGSRAKNIQYF
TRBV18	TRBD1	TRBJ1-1	CASSPRDSDTEAFF